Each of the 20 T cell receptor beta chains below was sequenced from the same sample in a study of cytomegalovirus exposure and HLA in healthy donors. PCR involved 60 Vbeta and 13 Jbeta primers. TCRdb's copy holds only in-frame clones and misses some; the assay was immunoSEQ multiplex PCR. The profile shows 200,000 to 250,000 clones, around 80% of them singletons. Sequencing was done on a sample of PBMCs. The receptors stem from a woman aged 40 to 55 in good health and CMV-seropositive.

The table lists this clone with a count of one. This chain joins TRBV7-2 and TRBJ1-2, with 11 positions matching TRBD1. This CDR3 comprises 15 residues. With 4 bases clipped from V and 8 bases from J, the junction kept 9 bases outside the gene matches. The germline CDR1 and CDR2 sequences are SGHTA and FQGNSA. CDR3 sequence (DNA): TGTGCCAGCAGCTATCCCGGGACAGGGGGGCGCGGCTACACCTTC. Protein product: CASSYPGTGGRGYTF.

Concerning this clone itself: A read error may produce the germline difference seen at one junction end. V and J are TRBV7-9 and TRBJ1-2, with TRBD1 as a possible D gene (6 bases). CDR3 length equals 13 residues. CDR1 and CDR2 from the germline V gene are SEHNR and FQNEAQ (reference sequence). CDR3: CSSSLRGDYGYTF. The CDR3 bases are TGTTCCAGCAGCCTCAGGGGTGACTATGGCTACACCTTC. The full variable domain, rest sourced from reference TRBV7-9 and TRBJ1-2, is DTGVSQNPRHKITKRGQNVTFRCDPISEHNRLYWYRQTLGQGPEFLTYFQNEAQLEKSRLLSDRFSAERPKGSFSTLEIQRTEQGDSAMYLCSSSLRGDYGYTFGSGTRLTVV.

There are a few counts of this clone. CDR3 amino acids: CASGFPGTGIGTEAFF. CDR3 DNA sequence: TGTGCTAGTGGTTTTCCCGGAACAGGGATTGGTACTGAAGCTTTCTTT. The gene calls are TRBV12-5 and TRBJ1-1, with a possible D match to TRBD1 (6 bases). Germline V gene sequence: CDR1 LGHNT, CDR2 FRNRAP. The CDR3 consists of 16 residues. The V gene lost 3 bases and the J gene lost 5 bases, with 19 bases spanning the gap.

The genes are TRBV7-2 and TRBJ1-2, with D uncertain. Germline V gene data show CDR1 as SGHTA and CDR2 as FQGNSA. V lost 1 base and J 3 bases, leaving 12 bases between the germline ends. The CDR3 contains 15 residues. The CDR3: CASSLGPSADYGYTF. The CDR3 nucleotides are TGTGCCAGCAGCTTAGGGCCCTCCGCGGACTATGGCTACACCTTC.

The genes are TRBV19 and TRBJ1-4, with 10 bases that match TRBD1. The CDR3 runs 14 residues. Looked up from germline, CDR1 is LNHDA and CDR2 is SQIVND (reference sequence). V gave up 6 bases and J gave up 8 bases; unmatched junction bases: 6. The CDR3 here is CASSMGQGIEKLFF. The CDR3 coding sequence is TGTGCCAGTAGCATGGGACAGGGGATCGAAAAACTGTTTTTT.

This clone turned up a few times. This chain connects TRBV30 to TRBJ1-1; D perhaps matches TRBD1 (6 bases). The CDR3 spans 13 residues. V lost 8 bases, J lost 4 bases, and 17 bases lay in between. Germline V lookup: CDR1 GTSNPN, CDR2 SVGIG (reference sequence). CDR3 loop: CATRWGGATEAFF. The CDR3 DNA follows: TGTGCCACCCGATGGGGGGGCGCCACTGAAGCTTTCTTT.

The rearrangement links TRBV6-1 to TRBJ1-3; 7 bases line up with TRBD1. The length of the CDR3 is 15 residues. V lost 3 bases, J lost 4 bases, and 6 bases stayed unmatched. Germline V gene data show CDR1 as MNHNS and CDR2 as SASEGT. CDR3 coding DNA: TGTGCCAGCAGTGAGGAAGGGGGCGTGGGAAACACCATATATTTT. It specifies CASSEEGGVGNTIYF.

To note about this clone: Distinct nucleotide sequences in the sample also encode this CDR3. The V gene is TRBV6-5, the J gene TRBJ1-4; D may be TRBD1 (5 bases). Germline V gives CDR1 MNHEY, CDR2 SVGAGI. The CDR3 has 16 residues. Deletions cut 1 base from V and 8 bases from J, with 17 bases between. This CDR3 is CASSYYKRGGDEKLFF. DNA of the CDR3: TGTGCCAGCAGTTACTATAAGAGGGGAGGGGACGAAAAACTGTTTTTT.

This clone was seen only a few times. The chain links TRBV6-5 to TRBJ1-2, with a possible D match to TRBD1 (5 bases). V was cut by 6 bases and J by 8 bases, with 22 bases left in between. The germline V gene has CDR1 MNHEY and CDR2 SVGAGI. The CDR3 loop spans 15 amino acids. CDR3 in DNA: TGTGCCAGCAGCCGAGCGCTAGCGGGGGGTGGAGGCTACACCTTC. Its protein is CASSRALAGGGGYTF.

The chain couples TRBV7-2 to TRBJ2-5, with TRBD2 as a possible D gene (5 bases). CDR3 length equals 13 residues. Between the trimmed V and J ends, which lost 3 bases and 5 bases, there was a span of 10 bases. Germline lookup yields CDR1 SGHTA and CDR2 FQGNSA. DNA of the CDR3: TGTGCCAGCAGCTTTGGCCCGGGGGAGACCCAGTACTTC. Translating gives CASSFGPGETQYF.

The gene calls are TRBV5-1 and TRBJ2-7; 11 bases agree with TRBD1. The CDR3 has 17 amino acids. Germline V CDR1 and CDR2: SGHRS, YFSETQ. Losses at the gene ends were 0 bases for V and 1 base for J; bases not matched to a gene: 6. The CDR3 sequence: CASSLELGQGDSYEQYF. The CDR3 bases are TGCGCCAGCAGCTTGGAATTGGGACAGGGGGATTCCTACGAGCAGTACTTC.

CDR3 loop: CASNPGTANEKLFF. DNA for the CDR3: TGTGCCAGCAACCCAGGGACTGCTAATGAAAAACTGTTTTTT. The genes are TRBV2 and TRBJ1-4, with D tentatively TRBD1 (5 bases). Looked up from germline, CDR1 is SNHLY and CDR2 is FYNNEI. V was clipped by 7 bases and J by 3 bases, with 12 bases between them. CDR3 length: 14 residues.

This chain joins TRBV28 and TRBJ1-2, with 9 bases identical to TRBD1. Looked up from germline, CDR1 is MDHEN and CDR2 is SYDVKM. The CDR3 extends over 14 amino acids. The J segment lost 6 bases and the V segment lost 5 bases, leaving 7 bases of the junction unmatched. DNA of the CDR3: TGTGCCAGCAGTATCTCCCGGACAGGGGATGGCTACACCTTC. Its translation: CASSISRTGDGYTF.

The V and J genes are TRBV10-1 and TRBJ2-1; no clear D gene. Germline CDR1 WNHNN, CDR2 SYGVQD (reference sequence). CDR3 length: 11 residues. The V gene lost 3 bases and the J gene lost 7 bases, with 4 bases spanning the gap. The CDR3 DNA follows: TGCGCCAGCAGTGACCGGAATGAGCAGTTCTTC. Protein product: CASSDRNEQFF.

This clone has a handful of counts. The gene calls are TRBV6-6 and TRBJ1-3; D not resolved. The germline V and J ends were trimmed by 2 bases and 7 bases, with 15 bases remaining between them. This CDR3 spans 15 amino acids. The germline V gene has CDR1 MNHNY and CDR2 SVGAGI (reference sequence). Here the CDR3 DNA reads TGTGCCAGCAGTTACCCGCCGGGAGAAGGTAACACCATATATTTT. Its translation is CASSYPPGEGNTIYF.

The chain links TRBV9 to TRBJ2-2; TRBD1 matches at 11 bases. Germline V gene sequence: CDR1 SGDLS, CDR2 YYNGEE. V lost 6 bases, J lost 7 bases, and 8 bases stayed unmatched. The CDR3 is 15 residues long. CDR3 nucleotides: TGTGCCAGCAACCGCGGGACAGGGGGTCACGGGGAGCTGTTTTTT. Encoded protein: CASNRGTGGHGELFF.

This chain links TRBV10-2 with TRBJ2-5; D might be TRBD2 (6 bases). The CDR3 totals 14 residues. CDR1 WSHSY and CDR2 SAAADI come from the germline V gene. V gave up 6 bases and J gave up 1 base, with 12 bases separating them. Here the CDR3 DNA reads TGCGCCAGCAGCGAGAGGAGGGTCCAAGAGACCCAGTACTTC. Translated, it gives CASSERRVQETQYF.

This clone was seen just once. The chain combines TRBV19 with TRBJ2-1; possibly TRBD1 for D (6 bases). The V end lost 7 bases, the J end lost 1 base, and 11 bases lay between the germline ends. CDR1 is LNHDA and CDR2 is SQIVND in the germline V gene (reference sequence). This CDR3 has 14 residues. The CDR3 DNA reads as TGTGCCAGTACCCGTCAGGGGTCCTACAATGAGCAGTTCTTC. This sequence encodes CASTRQGSYNEQFF.

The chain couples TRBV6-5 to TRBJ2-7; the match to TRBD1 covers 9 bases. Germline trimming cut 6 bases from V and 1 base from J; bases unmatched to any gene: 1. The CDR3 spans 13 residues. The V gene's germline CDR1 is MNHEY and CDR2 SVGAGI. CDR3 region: CASRDRGSYEQYF. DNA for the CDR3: TGTGCCAGCAGGGACAGGGGATCCTACGAGCAGTACTTC.

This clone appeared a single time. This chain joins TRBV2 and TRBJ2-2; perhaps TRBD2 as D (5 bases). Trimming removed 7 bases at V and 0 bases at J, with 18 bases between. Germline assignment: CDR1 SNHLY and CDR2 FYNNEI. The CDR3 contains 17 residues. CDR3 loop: CASTLAGRTANTGELFF. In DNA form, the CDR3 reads TGTGCCAGCACCTTAGCCGGACGGACTGCGAACACCGGGGAGCTGTTTTTT.